This TCR beta chain stems from a study of blood T cells in healthy people across ages. CDR1 MDHEN and CDR2 SYDVKM come from the germline V gene. Trimming removed 2 bases at V and 13 bases at J, with 18 bases between. The CDR3 runs to 14 residues. PCR was performed a second time for roughly 7 to 12 cycles using a sample-barcoded 5' primer and a J-beta primer mix. TCRdb re-called the 5' RACE reads through MiXCR, storing one row per CDR3 protein. Of nearly 1 million distinct CDR3 sequences in the sample, roughly half were seen once. Sequencing was done on a sample of blood. This receptor was obtained from a woman aged 55-69 years in good health. The V gene is TRBV28, the J gene TRBJ2-4; either TRBD1 or TRBD2 may supply D (5 bases each). The chain's CDR3 is CASSLVGWMGEQYF. The CDR3 nucleotides read TGTGCCAGCAGTTTAGTCGGGTGGATGGGGGAGCAGTACTTC.